The 10 T cell receptor beta chains given below trace back to one sample, sequenced in a study of cytomegalovirus exposure and HLA in healthy donors. Amplification used 60 Vbeta primers and 13 Jbeta primers. Libraries were prepared by immunoSEQ multiplex PCR; TCRdb keeps only in-frame clonotypes and omits some of them. The sample lists some 130,000 clones, 80% occurring once. Sample: PBMCs. These receptors were taken from a woman aged 40 to 55 in good health and CMV-seronegative.

This clone was found a few times. J is TRBJ2-3 and V is TRBV27; 9 bases are a match to TRBD1. J gave up 4 bases and V 4 bases, and 9 bases lay outside the gene matches. CDR1 and CDR2 from the germline V gene are MNHEY and SMNVEV (reference sequence). The CDR3 loop spans 16 amino acids. The CDR3 region has the DNA TGTGCCAGCAGTTCCGATAGGACAGGGGAGGCAGATACGCAGTATTTT. Protein sequence: CASSSDRTGEADTQYF.

The J gene is TRBJ2-5, the V gene TRBV5-1; 9 nucleotides match TRBD2. V trimming: 4 bases; J trimming: 2 bases; junction bases outside the gene matches: 6. Germline values: CDR1 SGHRS, CDR2 YFSETQ. The CDR3 spans 15 residues. The CDR3, as DNA: TGCGCCAGCAGCCTAACTAGCGGGCAACAAGAGACCCAGTACTTC. It is translated as CASSLTSGQQETQYF. Combining the CDR3 with reference TRBV5-1 and TRBJ2-5 gives the whole variable domain KAGVTQTPRYLIKTRGQQVTLSCSPISGHRSVSWYQQTPGQGLQFLFEYFSETQRNKGNFPGRFSGRQFSNSRSEMNVSTLELGDSALYLCASSLTSGQQETQYFGPGTRLLVL.

DNA of the CDR3: TGTGCCAGCAGTTCACTCTCCGGGACTTACACCGGGGAGCTGTTTTTT. Its protein product is CASSSLSGTYTGELFF. This chain links TRBV7-3 with TRBJ2-2; tentative D call: TRBD2 (6 bases). V lost 6 bases and J lost 3, with 17 bases in between. This CDR3 contains 16 residues. Germline V gene lookup returns CDR1 SGHTA and CDR2 FQGTGA.

Note on this clone: Other DNA sequences from this sample encode an identical CDR3 as well. The genes are TRBV19 and TRBJ2-1, with a possible D match to TRBD2 (6 bases). This CDR3 contains 12 residues. The V gene lost 3 bases and the J gene lost 7 bases, with 7 bases spanning the gap. Germline values: CDR1 LNHDA, CDR2 SQIVND (reference sequence). The CDR3 DNA follows: TGTGCCAGTAGTATGGGGGGAAATGAGCAGTTCTTC. Protein product: CASSMGGNEQFF.

The chain carries TRBV6-6 and TRBJ1-1; unclear D gene. The CDR3 is 13 residues long. The V gene's germline CDR1 is MNHNY and CDR2 SVGAGI (reference sequence). V lost 2 bases, J lost 3 bases, and 7 bases lay in between. CDR3 nucleotide sequence: TGTGCCAGCAGTTACGGTCGGGACACTGAAGCTTTCTTT. Protein: CASSYGRDTEAFF.

J is TRBJ2-2 and V is TRBV9; the D is unclear. Germline CDR1 and CDR2: SGDLS and YYNGEE. CDR3 length: 12 residues. V was shortened by 7 bases and J by 6 bases, with 10 bases between the two germline ends. CDR3 in DNA: TGTGCCAGCGGGCCACTGGCCGGGGAGCTGTTTTTT. Its protein product is CASGPLAGELFF.

V gene TRBV30 combines with J gene TRBJ2-7; TRBD2 matches 7 bases. CDR3 size: 13 residues. J lost 2 bases, V lost 0 bases, and 1 base had no gene match. Germline V gene lookup returns CDR1 GTSNPN and CDR2 SVGIG (reference sequence). For the CDR3, the DNA is TGTGCCTGGAGTGTACGGGGGGCCTACGAGCAGTACTTC. Translation gives CAWSVRGAYEQYF.

The V and J genes are TRBV28 and TRBJ2-5; D perhaps matches TRBD2 (5 bases). The J call may not be correct, given that the DNA end is closer to TRBJ2-7. Looked up from germline, CDR1 is MDHEN and CDR2 is SYDVKM. The CDR3 spans 14 residues. The CDR3 DNA reads TGTGCCAGCAGCCTAGGGTTAGCGCCCGACGAGCAGTACTTC. Translation: CASSLGLAPDEQYF.

The sample holds a few counts of this clone. The gene calls are TRBV19 and TRBJ2-7; possibly TRBD2 for D (7 bases). The CDR3 sequence is 11 residues long. CDR1 is LNHDA, CDR2 SQIVND, per germline (reference sequence). V was cut by 8 bases and J by 5 bases, with 10 bases left in between. The CDR3 nucleotides read TGTGCCAGTTGGGGGGGGCACGAGCAGTACTTC. Encoded protein: CASWGGHEQYF.

The J gene is TRBJ1-2, the V gene TRBV5-1; 10 bases agree with TRBD1. CDR1 is SGHRS, CDR2 YFSETQ, per germline. After removal of 0 bases from V and 8 bases from J, the junction contained 4 bases not matched to a gene. The length of the CDR3 is 14 residues. The CDR3 loop reads CASSLGQGACGYTF. The CDR3 DNA is TGCGCCAGCAGCTTGGGACAGGGGGCGTGCGGCTACACCTTC.